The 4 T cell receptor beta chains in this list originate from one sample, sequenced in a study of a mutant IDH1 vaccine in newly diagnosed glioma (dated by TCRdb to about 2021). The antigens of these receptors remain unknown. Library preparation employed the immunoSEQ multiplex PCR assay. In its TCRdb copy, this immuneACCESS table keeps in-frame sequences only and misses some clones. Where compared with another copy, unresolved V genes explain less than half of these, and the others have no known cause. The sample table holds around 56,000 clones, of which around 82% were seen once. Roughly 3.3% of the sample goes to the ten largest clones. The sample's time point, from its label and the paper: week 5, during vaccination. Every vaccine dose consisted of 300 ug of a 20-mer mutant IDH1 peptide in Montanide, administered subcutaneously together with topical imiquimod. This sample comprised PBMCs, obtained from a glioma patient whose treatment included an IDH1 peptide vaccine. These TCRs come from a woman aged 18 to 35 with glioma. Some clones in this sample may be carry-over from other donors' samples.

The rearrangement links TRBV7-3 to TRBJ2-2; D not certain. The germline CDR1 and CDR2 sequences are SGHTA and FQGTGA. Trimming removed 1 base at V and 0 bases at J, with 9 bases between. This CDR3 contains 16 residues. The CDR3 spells CASSLIVPANTGELFF. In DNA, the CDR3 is TGTGCCAGCAGCTTAATTGTCCCAGCGAACACCGGGGAGCTGTTTTTT.

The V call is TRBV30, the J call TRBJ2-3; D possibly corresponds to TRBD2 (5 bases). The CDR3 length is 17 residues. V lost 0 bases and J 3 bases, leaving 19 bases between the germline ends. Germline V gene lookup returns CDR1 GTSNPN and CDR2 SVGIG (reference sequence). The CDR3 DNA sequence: TGTGCCTGGAGTGTAGAAAATCTAGCTCGAGGGACAGATACGCAGTATTTT. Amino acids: CAWSVENLARGTDTQYF. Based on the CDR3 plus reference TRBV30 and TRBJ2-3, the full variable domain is SQTIHQWPATLVQPVGSPLSLECTVEGTSNPNLYWYRQAAGRGLQLLFYSVGIGQISSEVPQNLSASRPQDRQFILSSKKLLLSDSGFYLCAWSVENLARGTDTQYFGPGTRLTVL.

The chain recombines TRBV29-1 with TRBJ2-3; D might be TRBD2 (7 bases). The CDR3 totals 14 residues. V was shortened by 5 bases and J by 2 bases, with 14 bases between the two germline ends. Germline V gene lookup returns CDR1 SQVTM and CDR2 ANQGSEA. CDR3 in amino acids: CSVRGGLATDTQYF. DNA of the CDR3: TGCAGCGTTAGGGGGGGTCTAGCCACAGATACGCAGTATTTT.

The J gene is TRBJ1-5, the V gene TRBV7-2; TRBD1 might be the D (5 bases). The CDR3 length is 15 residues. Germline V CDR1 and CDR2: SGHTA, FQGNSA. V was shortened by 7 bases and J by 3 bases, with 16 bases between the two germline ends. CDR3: CASTPRGRVNQPQHF. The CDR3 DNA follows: TGTGCCAGCACCCCCCGGGGGAGGGTCAATCAGCCCCAGCATTTT.